This is a list of T cell receptor beta chains from one sample in a study of CD8 T cells in Susac syndrome. One entry per CDR3 protein results from TCRdb running MiXCR on the immunoSEQ multiplex PCR reads. The top ten clones hold roughly 0.8% of a sample with approximately 54,000 distinct CDR3 sequences, over 90% of them seen once. Sequencing used CD8+ T cells from PBMCs. These receptor sequences come from a human donor with Susac syndrome. CDR3s include the opening cysteine and the closing phenylalanine or tryptophan. The D gene is left open where the match is weak. The size entry is marked missing in some rows and otherwise reads once, few, many or a size class.

TRBJ2-7	TRBV6-2/TRBV6-3	NA	TRBD2	CASSGEERGVYEQYF	TGTGCCAGCAGTGGCGAGGAGCGGGGGGTCTACGAGCAGTACTTC
TRBJ1-1	TRBV3-1	NA	NA	CASSQADTNTEAFF	TGTGCCAGCAGCCAGGCGGACACGAACACTGAAGCTTTCTTT
TRBJ1-2	TRBV6-5	NA	TRBD1	CASSYSLAYRGYGYTF	TGTGCCAGCAGTTACAGTCTGGCGTACAGGGGCTATGGCTACACCTTC
TRBJ2-1	TRBV9	few	NA	CASSVGGSYNEQFF	TGTGCCAGCAGCGTAGGGGGCTCCTACAATGAGCAGTTCTTC
TRBJ1-2	TRBV29-1	NA	NA	CSVEVRELHGYTF	TGCAGCGTTGAAGTCAGGGAATTGCATGGCTACACCTTC
TRBJ2-5	TRBV7-9	NA	TRBD2	CASSLQSGGAETQYF	TGTGCCAGCAGCCTACAGTCGGGGGGTGCGGAGACCCAGTACTTC
TRBJ2-2	TRBV5-4	NA	NA	CASSFSGNTGELFF	TGTGCCAGCAGCTTCTCGGGCAACACCGGGGAGCTGTTTTTT
TRBJ2-3	TRBV11-2	NA	NA	CASSGVTAASTDTQYF	TGTGCCAGCAGCGGTGTAACGGCAGCTAGCACAGATACGCAGTATTTT
TRBJ2-1	TRBV7-3	NA	NA	CASSPRRGGLNNEQFF	TGTGCCAGCAGCCCCCGAAGAGGGGGGCTTAACAATGAGCAGTTCTTC
TRBJ2-7	TRBV4-1	NA	TRBD1	CASSSGQGFSYEQYF	TGCGCCAGCAGCTCGGGACAGGGGTTTTCCTACGAGCAGTACTTC
TRBJ1-3	TRBV30	NA	NA	CAWTPTGNTIYF	TGTGCCTGGACCCCTACTGGAAACACCATATATTTT
TRBJ2-2	TRBV9	NA	NA	CASSVGGHTGELFF	TGTGCCAGCAGCGTAGGGGGCCACACCGGGGAGCTGTTTTTT
TRBJ2-4	TRBV11-1	few	NA	CASSSEENIQYF	TGTGCCAGCAGCTCAGAAGAAAACATTCAGTACTTC
TRBJ1-2	TRBV5-1	NA	NA	CASSSWPFGDDYGYTF	TGCGCCAGCAGCTCGTGGCCGTTCGGGGACGACTATGGCTACACCTTC
TRBJ1-1	TRBV30	NA	NA	CAWESLRGRTEAFF	TGTGCCTGGGAGTCCCTGAGAGGGCGGACTGAAGCTTTCTTT
TRBJ2-5	TRBV6-7	NA	NA	CASTRGQEETQYF	TGTGCCAGCACCCGCGGGCAGGAAGAGACCCAGTACTTC
TRBJ2-3	TRBV6-4	NA	NA	CASSDSGGGQADTQYF	TGTGCCAGCAGTGACTCAGGCGGGGGCCAAGCCGATACGCAGTATTTT
TRBJ2-3	TRBV25-1	once	NA	CASSEGTASFYTDTQYF	TGTGCCAGCAGTGAAGGAACCGCTAGTTTCTACACAGATACGCAGTATTTT
TRBJ2-7	TRBV20-1	NA	NA	CSARALEVQQYF	TGCAGTGCTAGAGCACTAGAGGTCCAGCAGTACTTC
TRBJ2-1	TRBV10-3	NA	NA	CATLPASDSYNEQFF	TGTGCCACCCTTCCGGCGTCGGACTCCTACAATGAGCAGTTCTTC
TRBJ1-1	TRBV7-6	NA	NA	CASSLAHGMNTEAFF	TGTGCCAGCAGCTTAGCGCACGGCATGAACACTGAAGCTTTCTTT
TRBJ1-1	TRBV20-1	NA	NA	CSARDLDVGPTEAFF	TGCAGTGCTAGAGATTTGGATGTAGGGCCTACTGAAGCTTTCTTT
TRBJ2-7	TRBV2	NA	TRBD1	CASRDSLWYEQYF	TGTGCCAGCCGGGACAGCTTATGGTACGAGCAGTACTTC
TRBJ2-5	TRBV6-5	once	NA	CASLGGPQETQYF	TGTGCCAGCCTCGGGGGGCCCCAAGAGACCCAGTACTTC
TRBJ1-5	TRBV7-8	NA	NA	CASSLTYQYSNQPQHF	TGTGCCAGCAGCTTAACTTATCAGTATAGCAATCAGCCCCAGCATTTT
TRBJ2-3	TRBV7-3	NA	TRBD2	CASSLTSGVADTQYF	TGTGCCAGCAGCTTGACTAGCGGGGTCGCAGATACGCAGTATTTT
TRBJ2-1	TRBV1	NA	NA	CTSSHRQGNEQFF	TGCACCAGCAGCCACCGACAGGGGAATGAGCAGTTCTTC
TRBJ2-1	TRBV12-3/TRBV12-4	once	NA	CASSQYGRGNEQFF	TGTGCCAGCAGTCAATATGGTCGTGGGAATGAGCAGTTCTTC
TRBJ1-2	TRBV29-1	once	NA	CSVDDYGYTF	TGCAGCGTGGATGACTATGGCTACACCTTC
TRBJ2-3	TRBV6-2/TRBV6-3	NA	NA	CASSYPRVTQYF	TGTGCCAGCAGTTACCCTCGCGTTACGCAGTATTTT
TRBJ2-5	TRBV29-1	once	NA	CSVENQETQYF	TGCAGCGTTGAGAACCAAGAGACCCAGTACTTC
TRBJ2-1	TRBV7-9	NA	TRBD2	CASSWRTSGSSYNEQFF	TGTGCCAGCAGTTGGCGGACTAGCGGGAGCTCCTACAATGAGCAGTTCTTC